Below, one TCR beta chain is given with its context. Its cognate antigen is unknown. The sample comes from a study of post-analysis software for immune sequencing data. The CDR3 covers 14 residues. CDR1 DFQATT and CDR2 SNEGSKA come from the germline V gene (reference sequence). J lost 10 bases, V lost 5 bases, and 15 bases had no gene match. Broader study findings: Comparison with controls showed significantly lower normalized Chao1 diversity in multiple sclerosis patients. Co-batched samples clustered tightly together by F measure. The study found TRBV5-6, TRBV5-1 and TRBV20-1 among several TRBV segments more frequent in patients than controls.

cDNA libraries of TCR beta carried unique molecular identifiers. cDNA molecules numbering roughly 0.5 million came from approximately 1 to 10 million T cells. TCRdb itself ran the PCR reads through MiXCR, one entry per CDR3 protein. The sample has hundreds of thousands of distinct CDR3 sequences; roughly 27% are singletons. J is TRBJ1-1 and V is TRBV20-1, with 8 bases identical to TRBD1. Sequenced: blood. This sequence originates from a girl aged 5-17 years with multiple sclerosis. As DNA, the CDR3 is TGCAGTGCTGACCCCGGACAGGGAAGTTGGGGAGCTTTCTTT. Translated: CSADPGQGSWGAFF.